What follows are 27 T cell receptor beta chains derived from one specimen sequenced in a study of T-cell reconstitution after alpha-beta-depleted transplantation in children. Unique molecular identifiers tagged the TCRbeta library. Via MiXCR, TCRdb re-called the PCR reads, giving one row per CDR3 protein. This table holds some 240,000 distinct CDR3 sequences, 12% found once. The material was PBMCs from the stem cell graft donor, obtained from the stem cell graft. These receptors were taken from a human donor who donated a stem cell graft to a child with acute lymphoblastic leukemia.

This clonotype was observed at least ten times. The J gene is TRBJ2-3, the V gene TRBV10-3; the D gene is possibly TRBD2 (6 bases). V was pared by 2 bases and J by 3 bases, with 15 bases between. Looked up from germline, CDR1 is ENHRY and CDR2 is SYGVKD. The CDR3 is 16 amino acids. CDR3 nucleotide sequence: TGTGCCATCAGTGAGGAGGCTAGCGTGTTGACAGATACGCAGTATTTT. Its translation: CAISEEASVLTDTQYF.

This clonotype was picked up many times. The chain recombines TRBV5-1 with TRBJ2-3, with a weak D call TRBD1 (6 bases). V lost 0 bases to trimming and J lost 1 base, with 12 bases between them. The length of the CDR3 is 16 residues. Germline CDR1 SGHRS, CDR2 YFSETQ. The CDR3: CASSLEQGPGTDTQYF. Here the CDR3 DNA reads TGCGCCAGCAGCTTGGAGCAGGGGCCGGGCACAGATACGCAGTATTTT. Filled out from reference TRBV5-1 and TRBJ2-3, the complete variable domain reads KAGVTQTPRYLIKTRGQQVTLSCSPISGHRSVSWYQQTPGQGLQFLFEYFSETQRNKGNFPGRFSGRQFSNSRSEMNVSTLELGDSALYLCASSLEQGPGTDTQYFGPGTRLTVL.

This clonotype was observed many times. The gene calls are TRBV20-1 and TRBJ1-4; the D gene is possibly TRBD1 (6 bases). V lost 6 bases and J lost 16, with 15 bases in between. CDR3 length: 10 residues. From germline, CDR1 is DFQATT and CDR2 SNEGSKA (reference sequence). CDR3 sequence reads: CSALDRLEFF. CDR3 sequence (DNA): TGCAGTGCCCTCGACAGGCTCGAGTTTTTT.

This clonotype was detected ten times or more. The rearrangement uses TRBV5-1 and TRBJ2-1; D is undetermined. Between the trimmed V and J ends, which lost 5 bases and 0 bases, there was a span of 24 bases. This CDR3 has 19 residues. CDR1 is SGHRS and CDR2 is YFSETQ in the germline V gene. DNA for the CDR3: TGCGCCAGCAGGCTTGTAATGGTGTCTCAGGCCCTCTCCTACAATGAGCAGTTCTTC. This gives the protein CASRLVMVSQALSYNEQFF.

This clonotype was detected ten times or more. V usage is TRBV5-1 and J usage is TRBJ2-5, with a weak D call TRBD1 (6 bases). The CDR3 is 15 amino acids. Trimming stripped 6 bases from V and 2 bases from J, with 17 bases between. CDR1 is SGHRS and CDR2 is YFSETQ in the germline V gene. This CDR3 is CASKLRQGHQETQYF. The CDR3 region has the DNA TGCGCCAGCAAACTCCGGCAGGGGCATCAAGAGACCCAGTACTTC.

This clonotype has at least ten counts. J is TRBJ2-2 and V is TRBV6-5; perhaps D is TRBD1 or TRBD2 (5 bases each). V dropped 5 bases and J dropped 7 bases, with 20 bases sitting between them. The CDR3 runs to 16 residues. Germline assignment: CDR1 MNHEY and CDR2 SVGAGI. CDR3 in DNA: TGTGCCAGCAGTAGGGGAGAGTCTTTGCATGGCGGGGAGCTGTTTTTT. The encoded protein is CASSRGESLHGGELFF.

On this clonotype: At one end, the junction sequence differs from germline, possibly due to a read error. The chain uses TRBV12-3 or TRBV12-4 and TRBJ1-4; TRBD1 aligns across 7 bases. The CDR3 is 19 residues long. Written as DNA, the CDR3 is TGTGCCTGCAGTTTTCTTCGGGACAGTCGGAAGGATCCTAATGAAAAACTGTTTTTT. It specifies CACSFLRDSRKDPNEKLFF.

This clonotype was picked up many times. The chain recombines TRBV6-1 with TRBJ2-7, with 8 positions matching TRBD1. The CDR3 covers 16 residues. V was clipped by 6 bases and J by 0 bases; unmatched bases: 10. Germline assignment: CDR1 MNHNS and CDR2 SASEGT. The DNA of the CDR3 is TGTGCCAGCAGGCCCATAGGACAGGGCCTCTCCTACGAGCAGTACTTC. Its protein product is CASRPIGQGLSYEQYF.

This clonotype was seen repeatedly, ten times or more. V and J are TRBV7-2 and TRBJ1-3; D not certain. Trimming removed 4 bases from V and 0 bases from J, with 13 bases in between. The CDR3 sequence is 16 residues long. Germline CDR1 reads SGHTA; CDR2 reads FQGNSA. The CDR3 spells CASSWGYGFSGNTIYF. CDR3 bases: TGTGCCAGCAGCTGGGGATACGGGTTCTCTGGAAACACCATATATTTT.

The gene calls are TRBV4-3 and TRBJ1-2, with D possibly being TRBD1 (5 bases). V was clipped by 0 bases and J by 8 bases, with 16 bases between them. CDR1 LGHNA and CDR2 YSLEER come from the germline V gene. The length of the CDR3 is 15 residues. This CDR3 reads CASSQEVRGASGYTF. The CDR3 DNA reads as TGCGCCAGCAGCCAAGAAGTACGGGGCGCCTCGGGCTACACCTTC.

The table lists this clonotype with many counts. In DNA, the CDR3 is TGTGCCAGCAGCGTAGATCCGGTGACCTATGGCTACACCTTC. It specifies CASSVDPVTYGYTF. The chain employs TRBV9 and TRBJ1-2; no definite D call. The V and J ends lost 0 bases and 4 bases respectively, with 10 bases between them. Per germline, CDR1 SGDLS and CDR2 YYNGEE. This CDR3 comprises 14 residues.

This clonotype is large in the sample. This chain joins TRBV20-1 and TRBJ2-7; D unresolved. The CDR3 has 14 residues. Germline CDR1 DFQATT, CDR2 SNEGSKA (reference sequence). V lost 1 base and J 3 bases, leaving 13 bases between the germline ends. CDR3 amino acids: CSARVPGENYEQYF. The CDR3 nucleotides are TGCAGTGCTAGAGTCCCAGGCGAGAACTACGAGCAGTACTTC.

The chain couples TRBV7-9 to TRBJ2-7; 7 positions match TRBD2. The V and J ends lost 5 bases and 4 bases, in that order; junction bases with no gene match: 14. The germline V gene encodes CDR1 SEHNR and CDR2 FQNEAQ (reference sequence). The CDR3 runs 16 residues. CDR3 DNA sequence: TGTGCCAGCAGCCGAGCCGGAGGGAGGGCTCGATACGAGCAGTACTTC. Its translation: CASSRAGGRARYEQYF.

This clonotype was found many times. In DNA, the CDR3 is TGTGCCAGCAGCTTCAAGGGAGGGGGTCAGCCCCAGCATTTT. This gives the protein CASSFKGGGQPQHF. The chain combines TRBV6-1 with TRBJ1-5, with D perhaps matching TRBD1 (6 bases). The CDR3 loop spans 14 amino acids. Germline-derived CDR1 and CDR2 are MNHNS and SASEGT. V shed 6 bases and J shed 6 bases, with 15 bases lying between them.

The genes are TRBV6-2 or TRBV6-3 and TRBJ2-3; TRBD2 matches at 11 bases. This CDR3 contains 14 residues. Germline V gene data show CDR1 as MNHEY and CDR2 as SVGEGT. V dropped 6 bases and J dropped 4; count of bases not matched to a gene: 3. CDR3 region: CASRASGRSDTQYF. CDR3 sequence (DNA): TGTGCCAGCAGAGCTAGCGGGAGGTCAGATACGCAGTATTTT.

This clonotype was recorded at least ten times. The CDR3: CASSPTERETQYF. In nucleotides, the CDR3 is TGTGCCAGCTCCCCCACAGAGAGGGAGACCCAGTACTTC. J is TRBJ2-5 and V is TRBV18; the D is unclear. Germline-derived CDR1 and CDR2 are KGHSH and LQKENI. Between the trimmed V and J ends, which lost 6 bases and 5 bases, there was a span of 13 bases. The CDR3 runs 13 residues.

This clonotype turned up a few times. CDR3 residues: CASSVPPSNQPQHF. CDR3 in DNA: TGTGCCAGCAGTGTTCCGCCAAGCAATCAGCCCCAGCATTTT. The chain links TRBV5-8 to TRBJ1-5; the D is unclear. Trimming took off 5 bases at V and 1 base at J, with 10 bases between the two ends. This CDR3 is 14 amino acids long. Germline V gene lookup returns CDR1 SGHTS and CDR2 YDEGEE.

This clonotype was counted a few times. V is TRBV6-2 or TRBV6-3 and J is TRBJ1-5; D possibly corresponds to TRBD1 (5 bases). The CDR3 is 12 residues long. Germline V CDR1 and CDR2: MNHEY, SVGEGT. Between the trimmed V and J ends, which lost 6 bases and 6 bases, there was a span of 9 bases. CDR3 sequence: CASRGLSQPQHF. CDR3 DNA: TGTGCCAGCAGGGGACTTAGTCAGCCCCAGCATTTT.

In its sample, this clonotype was seen many times. The gene calls are TRBV9 and TRBJ2-1; no clear D. Trimming cost V 5 bases and J 5 bases, with 14 bases left between them. This CDR3 contains 14 residues. The germline V gene has CDR1 SGDLS and CDR2 YYNGEE. CDR3 amino acids: CASRPPAGNNEQFF. CDR3 DNA: TGTGCCAGCAGGCCCCCGGCAGGAAACAATGAGCAGTTCTTC.

This clonotype showed up many times. The rearrangement joins TRBV12-3 or TRBV12-4 to TRBJ2-7; TRBD1 agrees at 7 bases. The CDR3 spans 13 residues. The V and J ends lost 10 bases and 1 base, in that order; junction bases with no gene match: 7. The CDR3, as DNA: TGTGCCACGAGCCTGGGACAGTCCTACGAGCAGTACTTC. Amino acids: CATSLGQSYEQYF.

The chain employs TRBV5-6 and TRBJ2-7; D unresolved. This CDR3 comprises 13 residues. The germline CDR1 and CDR2 sequences are SGHDT and YYEEEE. V shed 2 bases and J shed 6 bases, with 12 bases lying between them. The CDR3 region is CASSFGTVCEQYF. CDR3 DNA: TGTGCCAGCAGCTTCGGAACAGTCTGCGAGCAGTACTTC.

The genes are TRBV12-3 or TRBV12-4 and TRBJ2-7, with 7 bases matching TRBD2. The CDR3 sequence is 14 residues long. The trim removed 6 bases at V and 2 bases at J, leaving 7 bases unmatched. The CDR3 here is CASSPTSRTYEQYF. The CDR3 coding sequence is TGTGCCAGCAGCCCGACTAGCAGAACCTACGAGCAGTACTTC.

There are many counts of this clonotype. CDR3 amino acids: CASSVSGTDTQYF. CDR3 DNA sequence: TGCGCCAGCAGCGTTAGCGGGACAGATACGCAGTATTTT. The chain carries TRBV5-1 and TRBJ2-3; 7 bases agree with TRBD2. From germline, CDR1 is SGHRS and CDR2 YFSETQ. The CDR3 totals 13 residues. V lost 4 bases to trimming and J lost 3 bases; unmatched junction nucleotides: 2.

This clonotype was seen at least ten times. The genes are TRBV5-1 and TRBJ2-3; tentative D call: TRBD2 (5 bases). This CDR3 spans 17 amino acids. Germline V CDR1 and CDR2: SGHRS, YFSETQ. V was pared by 2 bases and J by 1 base, with 17 bases between. The CDR3 DNA reads as TGCGCCAGCAGCTTCCGGACTGGGCGGATTGGCACAGATACGCAGTATTTT. Translating gives CASSFRTGRIGTDTQYF. Looking up the rest from reference TRBV5-1 and TRBJ2-3 gives the full variable domain: KAGVTQTPRYLIKTRGQQVTLSCSPISGHRSVSWYQQTPGQGLQFLFEYFSETQRNKGNFPGRFSGRQFSNSRSEMNVSTLELGDSALYLCASSFRTGRIGTDTQYFGPGTRLTVL.

This clonotype was observed at least ten times. The V call is TRBV7-2, the J call TRBJ2-5; perhaps TRBD1 as D (6 bases). The CDR3 contains 14 residues. Trimming removed 5 bases from V and 5 bases from J, with 15 bases in between. Germline V lookup: CDR1 SGHTA, CDR2 FQGNSA. The CDR3 coding sequence is TGTGCCAGCAGCCCTTCTCCGACAGGCGAGACCCAGTACTTC. Translating it yields CASSPSPTGETQYF.

This clonotype was seen ten or more times. The rearrangement uses TRBV7-2 and TRBJ1-2; no firm D call. The CDR3 is made up of 16 amino acids. V was cut by 5 bases and J by 4 bases, with 20 bases left in between. Germline V gene lookup returns CDR1 SGHTA and CDR2 FQGNSA. CDR3 protein: CASSLHLPAPIYGYTF. The CDR3 DNA follows: TGTGCCAGCAGCCTCCATCTCCCAGCCCCCATCTATGGCTACACCTTC.

This clonotype was observed many times. The chain is built from TRBV7-2 and TRBJ2-1; 10 bases fit TRBD2. Germline trimming cut 5 bases from V and 9 bases from J; bases unmatched to any gene: 10. The V gene's germline CDR1 is SGHTA and CDR2 FQGNSA. The CDR3 consists of 15 residues. The DNA of the CDR3 is TGTGCCAGCAGCCCAAGCGGGGGGGCCTTAGGTGAGCAGTTCTTC. It yields the protein CASSPSGGALGEQFF.